This T cell receptor beta chain was profiled in a study of regulatory T cells in long-lasting Graves disease. The time point was: newly diagnosed GD, antithyroid drugs for less than 3 months. PBMC-extracted RNA yielded the TCR library. The EDTA tubes were filled with 8 to 9.5 milliliters of drawn peripheral blood. This clonotype was detected ten times or more. Its antigen is not identified. To make TCR beta libraries, researchers used iRepertoire HTBI primers and Arm-PCR of CDR3 regions. TCRdb re-called the multiplex PCR reads through MiXCR, storing one row per CDR3 protein. The profile covers a few hundred thousand distinct CDR3 sequences, with approximately 18% appearing a single time and about 10% taken by the ten largest. The length of the CDR3 is 14 residues. Trimming took off 10 bases at V and 11 bases at J, with 24 bases between the two ends. CDR1 is SEHNR and CDR2 is FQNEAQ in the germline V gene (reference sequence).

Study-wide findings and caveats: Exclusively peripheral blood, rather than thyroid tissue, was studied. Repertoires from persistent disease leaned toward TRBV28, TRBJ1-2 and TRBJ2-5.

These sequences were also reported in another study, on T cells in Graves' hyperthyroidism and ophthalmopathy.

The TCR was taken from a woman between 25 and 40 years old with Graves disease. This chain joins TRBV7-9 and TRBJ1-5; no firm D call. The sample in question was peripheral blood mononuclear cells (PBMCs), obtained at new diagnosis, from a patient treated with antithyroid drugs. The CDR3 reads CATSSASEGGTQHF. The CDR3 nucleotides read TGTGCCACCTCGTCGGCCTCAGAAGGAGGCACCCAGCATTTT.